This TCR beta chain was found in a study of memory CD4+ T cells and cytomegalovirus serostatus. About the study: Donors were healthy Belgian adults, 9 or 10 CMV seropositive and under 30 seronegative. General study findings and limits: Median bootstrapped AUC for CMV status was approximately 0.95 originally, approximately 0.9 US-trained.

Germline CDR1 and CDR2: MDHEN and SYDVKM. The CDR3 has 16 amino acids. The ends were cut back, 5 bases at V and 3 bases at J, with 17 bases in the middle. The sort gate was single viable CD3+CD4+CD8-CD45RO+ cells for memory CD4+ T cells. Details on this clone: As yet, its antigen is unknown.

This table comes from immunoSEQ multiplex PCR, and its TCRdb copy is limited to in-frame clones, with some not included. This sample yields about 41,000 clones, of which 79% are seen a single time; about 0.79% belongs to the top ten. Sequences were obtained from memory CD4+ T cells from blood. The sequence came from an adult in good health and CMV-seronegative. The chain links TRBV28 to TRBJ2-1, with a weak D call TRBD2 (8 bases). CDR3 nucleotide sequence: TGTGCCAGCAGTCTAGGGGGCGGGGGGAACTACAATGAGCAGTTCTTC. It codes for CASSLGGGGNYNEQFF.